This paragraph reports one T cell receptor (beta chain). Its antigen is as yet unknown. The sample comes from a study of beta chain features in type 1 diabetes. The sequenced template was cDNA made from the entire isolated RNA. Profiling relied on immunoSEQ multiplex PCR, and the TCRdb table lists in-frame clones only, not all of them. The data contain roughly 340,000 clones, around 12% of them singletons. Researchers reported sorting CD4+ naive, central memory, regulatory and stem cell-like memory cells via CD45RO/CCR7/CD25/CD127/CD95/CD27. Trimming removed 1 base from V and 0 bases from J, with 22 bases in between. From germline, CDR1 is PRHDT and CDR2 FYEKMQ (reference sequence). The CDR3 extends over 20 amino acids. Findings and caveats of the study: Insertion counts at VDJ junctions were lower in type 1 diabetes patients, who also showed more deletions there. TCRB CDR3s from Type 1 diabetes patients were moderately but significantly shorter in all four CD4+ subsets.

The source of this sequence is a young woman with type 1 diabetes. Sequenced input: naive CD4+ T cells from blood. This sequence joins TRBV13 and TRBJ2-1; maybe TRBD2 (6 bases). The CDR3 DNA reads as TGTGCCAGCAGCTTAGATTTTTGGGGTAGCGGAGCGAGCTCCTACAATGAGCAGTTCTTC. As protein: CASSLDFWGSGASSYNEQFF.